This T cell receptor (beta chain) was sequenced for a study of cytomegalovirus exposure and HLA in healthy donors. Worth noting for this clone: Antigen specificity is unknown.

General study findings and limits: Rarity characterized most TCR sequences, yet some public TCRs appeared in many donors. Information on immune exposure was restricted to one variable (CMV serostatus).

The PCR contained 60 Vbeta and 13 Jbeta primers. The repertoire was sequenced with immunoSEQ multiplex PCR; TCRdb's copy has only in-frame clones and lacks some. Altogether roughly 120,000 clones are present, around 78% being singletons, with the ten largest covering about 1.8%. There are 15 residues in the CDR3. Germline-derived CDR1 and CDR2 are SGHTA and FQGNSA. V lost 5 bases and J lost 5; bases outside the gene matches: 9. Sequences were obtained from PBMCs. The clonotype comes from a man aged 50 to 59 in good health and CMV-seronegative. The genes are TRBV7-2 and TRBJ2-5; 9 positions agree with TRBD1. The CDR3 region is CASSRQGQGTETQYF. For the CDR3, the DNA is TGTGCCAGCAGCCGCCAAGGACAGGGGACGGAGACCCAGTACTTC.